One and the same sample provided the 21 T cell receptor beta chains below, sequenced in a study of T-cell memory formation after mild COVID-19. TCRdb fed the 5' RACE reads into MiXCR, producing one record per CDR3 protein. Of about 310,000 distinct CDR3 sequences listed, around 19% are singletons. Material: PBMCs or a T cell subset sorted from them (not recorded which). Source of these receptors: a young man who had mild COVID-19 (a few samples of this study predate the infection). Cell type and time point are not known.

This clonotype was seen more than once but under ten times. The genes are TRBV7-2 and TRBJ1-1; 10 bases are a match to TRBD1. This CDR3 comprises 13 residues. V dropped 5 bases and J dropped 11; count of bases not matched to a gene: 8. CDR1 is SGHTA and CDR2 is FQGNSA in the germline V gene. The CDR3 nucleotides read TGTGCCAGCAGCCGGGACAGGGGCGGAGGGGCTTTCTTT. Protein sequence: CASSRDRGGGAFF.

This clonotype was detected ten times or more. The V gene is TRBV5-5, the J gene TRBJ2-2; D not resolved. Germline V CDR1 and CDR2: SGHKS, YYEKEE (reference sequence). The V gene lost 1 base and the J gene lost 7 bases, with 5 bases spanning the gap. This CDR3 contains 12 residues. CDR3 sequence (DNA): TGTGCCAGCAGCTTGTATATCGGGGAGCTGTTTTTT. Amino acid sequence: CASSLYIGELFF. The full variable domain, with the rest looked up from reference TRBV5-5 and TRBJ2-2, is DAGVTQSPTHLIKTRGQQVTLRCSPISGHKSVSWYQQVLGQGPQFIFQYYEKEERGRGNFPDRFSARQFPNYSSELNVNALLLGDSALYLCASSLYIGELFFGEGSRLTVL.

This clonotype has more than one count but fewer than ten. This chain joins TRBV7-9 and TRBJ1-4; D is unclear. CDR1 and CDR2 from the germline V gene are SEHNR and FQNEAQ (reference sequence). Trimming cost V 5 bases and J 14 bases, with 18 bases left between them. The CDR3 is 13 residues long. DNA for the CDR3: TGTGCCAGCAGCCCCCGGACCGAGGAAAGGCTGTTTTTT. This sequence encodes CASSPRTEERLFF. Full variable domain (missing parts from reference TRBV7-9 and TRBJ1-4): DTGVSQNPRHKITKRGQNVTFRCDPISEHNRLYWYRQTLGQGPEFLTYFQNEAQLEKSRLLSDRFSAERPKGSFSTLEIQRTEQGDSAMYLCASSPRTEERLFFGSGTQLSVL.

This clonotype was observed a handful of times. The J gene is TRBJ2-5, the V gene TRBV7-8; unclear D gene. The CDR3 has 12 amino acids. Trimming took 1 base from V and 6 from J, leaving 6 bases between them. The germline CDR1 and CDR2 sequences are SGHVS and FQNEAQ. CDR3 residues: CASSLVWQTQYF. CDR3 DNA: TGTGCCAGCAGCTTAGTTTGGCAGACCCAGTACTTC. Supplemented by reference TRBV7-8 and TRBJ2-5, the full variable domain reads GAGVSQSPRYKVAKRGQDVALRCDPISGHVSLFWYQQALGQGPEFLTYFQNEAQLDKSGLPSDRFFAERPEGSVSTLKIQRTQQEDSAVYLCASSLVWQTQYFGPGTRLLVL.

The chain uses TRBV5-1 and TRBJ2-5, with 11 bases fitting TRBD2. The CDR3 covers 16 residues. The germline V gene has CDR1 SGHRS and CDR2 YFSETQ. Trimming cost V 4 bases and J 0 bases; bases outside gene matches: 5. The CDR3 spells CASSPGTSGYQETQYF. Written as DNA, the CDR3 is TGCGCCAGCAGCCCTGGGACTAGCGGATACCAAGAGACCCAGTACTTC. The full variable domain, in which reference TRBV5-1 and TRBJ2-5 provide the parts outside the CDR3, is KAGVTQTPRYLIKTRGQQVTLSCSPISGHRSVSWYQQTPGQGLQFLFEYFSETQRNKGNFPGRFSGRQFSNSRSEMNVSTLELGDSALYLCASSPGTSGYQETQYFGPGTRLLVL.

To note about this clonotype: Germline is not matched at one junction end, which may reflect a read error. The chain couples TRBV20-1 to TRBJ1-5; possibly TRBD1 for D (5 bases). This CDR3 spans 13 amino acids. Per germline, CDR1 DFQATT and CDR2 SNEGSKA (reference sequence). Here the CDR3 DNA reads TGCAGTGTTAGACAGTCTCTCAATCAGCCCCAGCATTTT. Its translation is CSVRQSLNQPQHF.

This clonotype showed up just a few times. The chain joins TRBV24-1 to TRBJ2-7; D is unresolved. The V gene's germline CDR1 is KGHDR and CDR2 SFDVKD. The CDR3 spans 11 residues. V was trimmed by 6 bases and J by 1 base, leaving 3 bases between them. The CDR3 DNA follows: TGTGCCACCAGTCAATCCTACGAGCAGTACTTC. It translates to CATSQSYEQYF.

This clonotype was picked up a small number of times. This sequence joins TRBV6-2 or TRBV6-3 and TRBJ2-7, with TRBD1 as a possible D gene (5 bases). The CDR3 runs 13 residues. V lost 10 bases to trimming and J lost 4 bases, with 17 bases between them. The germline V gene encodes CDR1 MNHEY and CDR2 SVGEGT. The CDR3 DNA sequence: TGTGCCACCCTCCCCCAGGGTCGTTACGAGCAGTACGTC. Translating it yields CATLPQGRYEQYV.

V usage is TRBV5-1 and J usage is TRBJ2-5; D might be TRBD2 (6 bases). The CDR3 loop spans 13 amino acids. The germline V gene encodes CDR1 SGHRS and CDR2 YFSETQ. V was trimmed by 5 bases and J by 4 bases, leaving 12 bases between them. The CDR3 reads CASRSSGRETQYF. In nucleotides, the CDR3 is TGCGCCAGCAGGAGTAGCGGCAGAGAGACCCAGTACTTC.

As DNA, the CDR3 is TGTGCCAGCAGCCGGAGTGGGGATGGGGAGACCCAGTACTTC. Translation gives CASSRSGDGETQYF. This chain links TRBV7-9 with TRBJ2-5, with D uncertain. The V end was cut by 5 bases, the J end by 5 bases, with 15 bases between. Germline loops: CDR1 SEHNR, CDR2 FQNEAQ (reference sequence). CDR3 length: 14 residues. Looking up the rest from reference TRBV7-9 and TRBJ2-5 gives the full variable domain: DTGVSQNPRHKITKRGQNVTFRCDPISEHNRLYWYRQTLGQGPEFLTYFQNEAQLEKSRLLSDRFSAERPKGSFSTLEIQRTEQGDSAMYLCASSRSGDGETQYFGPGTRLLVL.

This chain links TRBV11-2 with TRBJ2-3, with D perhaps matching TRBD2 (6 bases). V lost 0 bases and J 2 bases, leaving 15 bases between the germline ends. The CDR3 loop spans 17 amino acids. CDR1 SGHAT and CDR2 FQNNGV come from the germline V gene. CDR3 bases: TGTGCCAGCAGCTTAGATCGCGGGACGGGATCCACAGATACGCAGTATTTT. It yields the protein CASSLDRGTGSTDTQYF.

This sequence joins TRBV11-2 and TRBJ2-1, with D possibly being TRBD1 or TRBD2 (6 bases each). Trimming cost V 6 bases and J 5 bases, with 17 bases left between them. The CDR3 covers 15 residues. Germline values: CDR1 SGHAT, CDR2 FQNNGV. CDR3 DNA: TGTGCCAGCAGAAAGCCCACGGGGGCCAACAATGAGCAGTTCTTC. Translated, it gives CASRKPTGANNEQFF. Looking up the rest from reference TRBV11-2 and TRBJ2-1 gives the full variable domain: EAGVAQSPRYKIIEKRQSVAFWCNPISGHATLYWYQQILGQGPKLLIQFQNNGVVDDSQLPKDRFSAERLKGVDSTLKIQPAKLEDSAVYLCASRKPTGANNEQFFGPGTRLTVL.

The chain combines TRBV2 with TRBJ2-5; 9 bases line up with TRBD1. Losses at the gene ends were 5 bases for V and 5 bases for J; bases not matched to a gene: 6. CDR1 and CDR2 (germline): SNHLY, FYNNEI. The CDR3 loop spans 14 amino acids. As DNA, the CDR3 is TGTGCCAGCAGTTCCGGGACAGGGAGGGAGACCCAGTACTTC. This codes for CASSSGTGRETQYF.

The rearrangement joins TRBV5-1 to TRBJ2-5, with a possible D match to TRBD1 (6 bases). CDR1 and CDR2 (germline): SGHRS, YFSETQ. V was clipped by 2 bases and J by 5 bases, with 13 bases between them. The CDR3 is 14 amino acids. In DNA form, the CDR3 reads TGCGCCAGCAGCTTTCAGGGGAAGGAGGAGACCCAGTACTTC. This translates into CASSFQGKEETQYF.

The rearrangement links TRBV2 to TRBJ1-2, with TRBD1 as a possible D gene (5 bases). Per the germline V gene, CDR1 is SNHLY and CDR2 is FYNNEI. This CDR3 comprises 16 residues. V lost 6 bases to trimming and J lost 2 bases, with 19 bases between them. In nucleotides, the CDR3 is TGTGCCAGCAGAGACTCCCCCGGGGCGGCGAACTATGGCTACACCTTC. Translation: CASRDSPGAANYGYTF.

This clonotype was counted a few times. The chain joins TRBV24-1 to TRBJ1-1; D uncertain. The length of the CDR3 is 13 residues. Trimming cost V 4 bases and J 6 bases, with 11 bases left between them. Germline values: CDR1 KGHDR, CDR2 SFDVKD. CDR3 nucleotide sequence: TGTGCCACCAGTGACCCTTCCACGTCTGAAGCTTTCTTT. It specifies CATSDPSTSEAFF.

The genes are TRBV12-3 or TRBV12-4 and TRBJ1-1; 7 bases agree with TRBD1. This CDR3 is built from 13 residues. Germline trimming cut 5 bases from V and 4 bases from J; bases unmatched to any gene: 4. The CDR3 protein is CASSGEGATEAFF. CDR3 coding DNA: TGTGCCAGCAGTGGGGAGGGGGCCACTGAAGCTTTCTTT.

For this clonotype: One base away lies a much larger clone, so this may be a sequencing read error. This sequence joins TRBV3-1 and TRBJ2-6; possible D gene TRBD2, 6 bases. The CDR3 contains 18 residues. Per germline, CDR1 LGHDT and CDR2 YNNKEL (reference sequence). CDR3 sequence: CDSSHGSGESSGANVLTF. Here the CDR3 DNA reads TGTGACAGCAGCCACGGCTCGGGGGAGTCCTCTGGGGCCAACGTCCTGACTTTC.

The CDR3 bases are TGCGCCAGCAGCCAACCACCTTGGGGGGGGCCGGGCGCAGATACGCAGTATTTT. It yields the protein CASSQPPWGGPGADTQYF. This chain links TRBV4-3 with TRBJ2-3, with a tentative D call TRBD2 (7 bases). Per the germline V gene, CDR1 is LGHNA and CDR2 is YSLEER. V was shortened by 2 bases and J by 4 bases, with 22 bases between the two germline ends. This CDR3 has 18 residues.

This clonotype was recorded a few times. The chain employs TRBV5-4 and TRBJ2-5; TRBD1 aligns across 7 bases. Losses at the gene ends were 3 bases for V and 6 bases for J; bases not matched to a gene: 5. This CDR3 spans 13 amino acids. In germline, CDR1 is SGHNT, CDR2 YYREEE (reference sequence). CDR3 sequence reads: CASSSNRGKTQYF. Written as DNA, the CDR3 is TGTGCCAGCAGCTCAAACAGGGGAAAGACCCAGTACTTC.

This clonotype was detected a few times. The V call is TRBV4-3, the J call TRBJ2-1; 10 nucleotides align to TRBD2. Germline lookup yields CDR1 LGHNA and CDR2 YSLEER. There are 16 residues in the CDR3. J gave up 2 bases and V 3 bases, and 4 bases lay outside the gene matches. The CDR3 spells CASSQISGGAYNEQFF. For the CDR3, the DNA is TGCGCCAGCAGCCAGATAAGCGGGGGGGCCTACAATGAGCAGTTCTTC.